Below, 25 T cell receptor beta chains from the same sample are listed, as sequenced in a study of blood T cell repertoires in COVID-19. The data were produced by immunoSEQ multiplex PCR, yet TCRdb's version contains in-frame clones alone and is incomplete. Of 200,000 or so clones listed, 80% to 90% are singletons. The sample consisted of peripheral blood. These receptors originate from an elderly woman with acute or convalescent COVID-19.

The chain carries TRBV9 and TRBJ1-2, with 9 bases lining up with TRBD1. From germline, CDR1 is SGDLS and CDR2 YYNGEE. Losses at the gene ends were 2 bases for V and 6 bases for J; bases not matched to a gene: 17. The CDR3 contains 18 residues. CDR3 in amino acids: CASSVSGERTGALHGYTF. DNA of the CDR3: TGTGCCAGCAGCGTCTCCGGGGAGAGGACAGGGGCCCTCCATGGCTACACCTTC. Full variable domain (outside the CDR3, taken from reference TRBV9 and TRBJ1-2): DSGVTQTPKHLITATGQRVTLRCSPRSGDLSVYWYQQSLDQGLQFLIQYYNGEERAKGNILERFSAQQFPDLHSELNLSSLELGDSALYFCASSVSGERTGALHGYTFGSGTRLTVV.

This clone has more than one count but fewer than ten. The chain employs TRBV27 and TRBJ2-3; 7 bases match TRBD2. CDR1 and CDR2 from the germline V gene are MNHEY and SMNVEV (reference sequence). This CDR3 contains 14 residues. J lost 4 bases, V lost 11 bases, and 12 bases had no gene match. The CDR3 DNA is TGTGCCGGCGGGGAGGGCGGGAGCGCAGATACGCAGTATTTT. Amino acid sequence: CAGGEGGSADTQYF.

The sample holds one count of this clone. The chain joins TRBV5-1 to TRBJ2-5; 9 nucleotides agree with TRBD2. The germline CDR1 and CDR2 sequences are SGHRS and YFSETQ. The V gene end was trimmed by 2 bases and the J gene end by 5 bases; junction bases not matched to a gene: 4. There are 14 residues in the CDR3. As DNA, the CDR3 is TGCGCCAGCAGCTTCTGGCGGGAGGGGGAGACCCAGTACTTC. Amino acids: CASSFWREGETQYF.

This clone came up once. The V call is TRBV7-9, the J call TRBJ1-2, with D hard to call. The CDR3 has 15 residues. Deletions cut 0 bases from V and 4 bases from J, with 12 bases between. Germline CDR1 and CDR2: SEHNR and FQNEAQ (reference sequence). The CDR3: CASSLAGGTAYGYTF. In DNA form, the CDR3 reads TGTGCCAGCAGCTTAGCAGGAGGCACCGCCTATGGCTACACCTTC.

This chain links TRBV20-1 with TRBJ1-1; D possibly corresponds to TRBD1 (5 bases). Trimming took off 3 bases at V and 6 bases at J, with 5 bases between the two ends. This CDR3 has 10 amino acids. Germline V lookup: CDR1 DFQATT, CDR2 SNEGSKA (reference sequence). CDR3 DNA: TGCAGTGCTAGCAGGGCTGAAGCTTTCTTT. Translated: CSASRAEAFF.

The sample holds one count of this clone. The germline gene is not matched at one end of the junction; a read error may be the cause. The chain couples TRBV7-7 to TRBJ1-5; D gene unclear. This CDR3 is 13 amino acids long. Germline lookup yields CDR1 SSHAT and CDR2 FNYEAQ (reference sequence). This chain's CDR3 is CASSLGRDQPQHF. CDR3 bases: TGTGCTAGCAGCTTAGGGAGGGATCAGCCCCAGCATTTT.

Of note for this clone: This specimen includes other DNA sequences encoding the same CDR3. The chain joins TRBV29-1 to TRBJ2-7; 12 bases agree with TRBD1. There are 13 residues in the CDR3. Germline V lookup: CDR1 SQVTM, CDR2 ANQGSEA. Trimming removed 6 bases from V and 5 bases from J; junction bases left unmatched: 5. Written as DNA, the CDR3 is TGCAGCGTAGCCGGGACAGGGGGCGACGAGCAGTACTTC. Amino acid sequence: CSVAGTGGDEQYF.

The chain couples TRBV3-1 (or the pseudogene TRBV3-2) to TRBJ1-2; 7 positions match TRBD1. Germline CDR1 LGHDT, CDR2 YNNKEL (reference sequence). The CDR3 consists of 16 residues. The J segment lost 4 bases and the V segment lost 0 bases, leaving 8 bases of the junction unmatched. The CDR3 DNA sequence: TGTGCCAGCAGCCAAGAAAGTGGCGGGACAGTCTATGGCTACACCTTC. This codes for CASSQESGGTVYGYTF.

The chain recombines TRBV7-8 with TRBJ2-7, with D perhaps matching TRBD1 (5 bases). With 2 bases removed from V and 2 bases from J, the gap between germline ends came to 13 bases. The CDR3 sequence is 15 residues long. Per the germline V gene, CDR1 is SGHVS and CDR2 is FQNEAQ. CDR3 loop: CASSLTSGPTYEQYF. The CDR3 bases are TGTGCCAGCAGCTTAACGTCAGGGCCGACCTACGAGCAGTACTTC.

The chain employs TRBV4-3 and TRBJ2-5; 9 nucleotides match TRBD2. V shed 0 bases and J 12 bases; nucleotides not matched to a gene: 5. Germline CDR1 reads LGHNA; CDR2 reads YSLEER. The CDR3 consists of 13 residues. CDR3 amino acids: CASSQDRAGGKYF. For the CDR3, the DNA is TGCGCCAGCAGCCAAGATCGCGCGGGGGGGAAGTACTTC.

V usage is TRBV6-2 or TRBV6-3 and J usage is TRBJ2-3; 11 bases align to TRBD2. The trim removed 4 bases at V and 2 bases at J, leaving 2 bases unmatched. The CDR3 is 15 residues long. CDR1 and CDR2 (germline): MNHEY, SVGEGT. For the CDR3, the DNA is TGTGCCAGCAGTTCACTAGCGGGGGACACAGATACGCAGTATTTT. Its protein product is CASSSLAGDTDTQYF.

CDR3 amino acids: CASSLRSRWGGSTEAFF. Written as DNA, the CDR3 is TGTGCCAGCAGCTTAAGGTCTCGGTGGGGGGGGAGCACTGAAGCTTTCTTT. The chain links TRBV13 to TRBJ1-1; D is perhaps TRBD1 (5 bases). The CDR3 has 17 amino acids. CDR1 is PRHDT and CDR2 is FYEKMQ in the germline V gene (reference sequence). Trimming cost V 2 bases and J 4 bases, with 20 bases left between them.

J is TRBJ1-1 and V is TRBV18; D perhaps matches TRBD1 (5 bases). The germline V gene encodes CDR1 KGHSH and CDR2 LQKENI. CDR3 size: 16 residues. The germline V and J ends were trimmed by 0 bases and 1 base, with 12 bases remaining between them. DNA of the CDR3: TGTGCCAGCTCACCACCGTCCGGGAGGGGGAACACTGAAGCTTTCTTT. Its translation: CASSPPSGRGNTEAFF.

This chain links TRBV10-3 with TRBJ1-1; 7 bases fit TRBD1. Germline V CDR1 and CDR2: ENHRY, SYGVKD. The junction had 8 bases not matched to a gene; V was cut back by 6 bases and J by 4 bases. The CDR3 has 14 amino acids. The CDR3 reads CAISAGGAGTEAFF. The CDR3 nucleotides are TGTGCCATCAGCGCAGGGGGAGCTGGCACTGAAGCTTTCTTT.

V and J are TRBV24-1 and TRBJ1-5; 7 bases fit TRBD1. Unmatched junction bases numbered 4, after V lost 3 bases and J lost 0 bases. This CDR3 spans 16 amino acids. The germline gives CDR1 KGHDR, CDR2 SFDVKD. CDR3 in DNA: TGTGCCACCAGTGATACACAGGGGCATAGCAATCAGCCCCAGCATTTT. It specifies CATSDTQGHSNQPQHF.

CDR3 coding DNA: TGTGCCAGTTCAGGGGGGACTAGCTGGCCCCAGCATTTT. Translating gives CASSGGTSWPQHF. The chain carries TRBV3-1 (or the pseudogene TRBV3-2) and TRBJ1-5; 7 bases fit TRBD1. This CDR3 comprises 13 residues. Germline V gene sequence: CDR1 LGHDT, CDR2 YNNKEL (reference sequence). V lost 9 bases, J lost 9 bases, and 11 bases stayed unmatched.

This chain joins TRBV7-9 and TRBJ1-6, with TRBD1 as a possible D gene (5 bases). The germline V gene has CDR1 SEHNR and CDR2 FQNEAQ (reference sequence). CDR3 length: 15 amino acids. Trimming removed 1 base at V and 5 bases at J, with 9 bases between. This chain's CDR3 is CASSLGTGDNSPLHF. For the CDR3, the DNA is TGTGCCAGCAGCTTAGGTACAGGAGATAATTCACCCCTCCACTTT.

The chain recombines TRBV7-3 with TRBJ1-2; 8 positions match TRBD1. Germline trimming cut 5 bases from V and 5 bases from J; bases unmatched to any gene: 7. Germline values: CDR1 SGHTA, CDR2 FQGTGA. The CDR3 has 14 residues. CDR3 coding DNA: TGTGCCAGCAGCGAAGGGACAGGAGAATATGGCTACACCTTC. The encoded protein is CASSEGTGEYGYTF.

The rearrangement links TRBV7-2 to TRBJ2-5; tentative D call: TRBD1 (5 bases). The CDR3 covers 15 residues. V lost 1 base and J 5 bases, leaving 14 bases between the germline ends. Looked up from germline, CDR1 is SGHTA and CDR2 is FQGNSA. The CDR3 loop is CASSLDLGRAETQYF. The CDR3 DNA reads as TGTGCCAGCAGCTTAGATTTAGGCAGGGCGGAGACCCAGTACTTC.

This rearrangement joins TRBV20-1 to TRBJ2-5; tentative D call: TRBD1 (5 bases). There are 11 residues in the CDR3. Germline V lookup: CDR1 DFQATT, CDR2 SNEGSKA (reference sequence). V lost 6 bases and J 5 bases, leaving 10 bases between the germline ends. CDR3 in amino acids: CSADSQETQYF. The CDR3 nucleotides are TGCAGTGCCGACAGCCAGGAGACCCAGTACTTC.

This chain connects TRBV18 to TRBJ1-2, with 8 nucleotides matching TRBD1. V trimming: 2 bases; J trimming: 3 bases; junction bases outside the gene matches: 2. CDR3 size: 14 residues. The germline gives CDR1 KGHSH, CDR2 LQKENI. The CDR3 DNA follows: TGTGCCAGCTCACCAATGACAGGGGACTATGGCTACACCTTC. Protein sequence: CASSPMTGDYGYTF.

The chain joins TRBV4-1 to TRBJ2-7, with 7 bases aligning to TRBD1. CDR3 length equals 13 residues. V shed 3 bases and J 3 bases; nucleotides not matched to a gene: 2. CDR1 is MGHRA, CDR2 YSYEKL, per germline. The CDR3, as DNA: TGCGCCAGCAGCCAGTCAGGGGGCTACGAGCAGTACTTC. Its protein is CASSQSGGYEQYF.

The chain couples TRBV30 to TRBJ1-1, with D possibly matching TRBD1 (5 bases). CDR3 length: 14 residues. The V end lost 1 base, the J end lost 0 bases, and 9 bases lay between the germline ends. CDR1 is GTSNPN and CDR2 is SVGIG in the germline V gene (reference sequence). The CDR3 DNA reads TGTGCCTGGAGTGAGACGGACATGAACACTGAAGCTTTCTTT. As protein: CAWSETDMNTEAFF.

The J gene is TRBJ1-1, the V gene TRBV5-1; 7 bases are a match to TRBD1. CDR1 SGHRS and CDR2 YFSETQ come from the germline V gene. This CDR3 has 15 residues. J gave up 1 base and V 3 bases, and 6 bases lay outside the gene matches. CDR3 sequence reads: CASSSIQGRNTEAFF. CDR3 DNA: TGCGCCAGCAGCTCAATACAGGGGAGGAACACTGAAGCTTTCTTT.

The chain has TRBV7-9 and TRBJ2-5; 8 bases fit TRBD1. In germline, CDR1 is SEHNR, CDR2 FQNEAQ (reference sequence). This CDR3 region has 15 residues. Losses at the gene ends were 6 bases for V and 2 bases for J; bases not matched to a gene: 8. The CDR3 loop reads CASRPTGGGQETQYF. In DNA form, the CDR3 reads TGTGCCAGCAGACCAACAGGGGGTGGTCAAGAGACCCAGTACTTC.